The sequence of this T cell receptor beta chain was determined in a study of blood T cell repertoires in COVID-19 (dated by TCRdb to between 2020 and 2021). Background for the entire study: Samples covering the acute and convalescent phases of COVID-19 were provided by collaborators in the United States, Italy and Spain. The prospective study material was composed of cDNA or gDNA derived from T cells, B-cell-depleted T cells, or PBMCs. The repertoires were released in a freely available public database meant as a resource for research on the immune response to SARS-CoV-2. Samples were obtained from the ongoing ImmuneRACE study (first 160 participants) and from 1,254 subjects provided by 6 global collaborators. The sample metadata nearly always contained a de-identified subject ID, COVID-19 status, age in years and sex. Deeply sampled blood TCRbeta repertoires from subjects exposed to, actively infected with, or recovered from COVID-19 were included in the dataset. HLA class I and class II types, where available, came from metadata supplied by the sample provider rather than from assay-based typing.

Enrolling through a virtual design, the prospective study's participants ranged in age from roughly 18 to 89 years and lived across roughly 24 United States geographic areas. To assign participants to cohorts, the prospective study relied on clinical history that participants themselves reported in a screening survey and a study questionnaire. ImmuneRACE Cohort 3 recovered participants were defined by two consecutive negative NP/OP PCR tests, healthcare professional clearance, or symptom resolution. In the prospective study, mobile phlebotomists collected whole blood, serum and a nasopharyngeal or oropharyngeal swab from each participant. Over a roughly 2-month period, participants in the prospective study had the option of providing additional blood draws and questionnaires. Blood samples from the prospective study were shipped frozen or at room temperature prior to DNA extraction. Study-wide findings and limitations: How much clinical and demographic metadata was included differed by source and by participant, and the metadata was provided uncurated.

Points on this clone: No cognate antigen has been identified for it. No quality values exist for individual bases; no much larger clone is one base distant.

The germline V gene supplies CDR1 KGHDR and CDR2 SFDVKD. Its CDR3 holds 15 amino acids, cysteine through phenylalanine. Solely the CDR3 DNA is kept, with 45 bases framed from the first base. The germline ends are 19 bases apart after V is trimmed by 4 bases and J by 8 bases. TCRbeta CDR3 regions were amplified from genomic DNA using the immunoSEQ Assay, a bias-controlled multiplex PCR. From the authors' description of their analysis: The number of nucleated cells in each sample was estimated by amplification of reference gene primers within the assay. To quantify the absolute abundance of each unique TCRbeta CDR3 rearrangement, sequence reads were collapsed and filtered. For each sample, productive Simpson clonality was calculated as the square root of Simpson's diversity index over productive rearrangements. TCRdb provides this immuneACCESS table in a form limited to in-frame rearrangements. Some clones are lacking; in checked studies, under half of them reflect an unresolved V gene, and why the rest are absent is not known. From that table come the V and J calls and clone size; the DNA was used to work out D and trimming. This sample comprises some 150,000 clones, about nine tenths of them detected only once. The ten largest clones represent less than 4.5% of the sample.

The specimen was PBMCs or T cells enriched from blood (not recorded which). In this chain, TRBV24-1 is recombined with TRBJ1-2; D gene: possibly TRBD1, on 6 matching bases. The clonotype originates from a man between 45 and 60 years old who had recovered from COVID-19. This receptor carries the CDR3 CATSESRPGARGYTF. At the DNA level, the sequence is TGTGCCACCAGTGAATCTCGACCAGGGGCAAGGGGCTACACCTTC.